This TCR beta chain was recovered during a study of T-cell reconstitution after alpha-beta-depleted transplantation in children. About this clonotype: This may come from a read error, since a much larger clone is one base off.

The CDR3 consists of 15 residues. Germline CDR1 MGHRA, CDR2 YSYEKL. V trimming: 1 base; J trimming: 8 bases; junction bases outside the gene matches: 6. Preparation of the TCRbeta library was carried out with unique molecular identifiers. TCRdb analysed the PCR reads with MiXCR anew, one entry per CDR3 protein. The table records hundreds of thousands of distinct CDR3 sequences, roughly 10% of them present only once. The sequence derives from a child aged 2 to 10 with inherited bone marrow failure, due to receive a stem cell transplant. Here the sequenced sample was PBMCs, taken before TCRalphabeta/CD19-depleted stem cell transplant. This sequence joins TRBV4-1 and TRBJ2-1; 9 nucleotides line up with TRBD2. The CDR3, as DNA: TGCGCCAGCAGCCAAGTGAGTCTAGCGGGATATGAGCAGTTCTTC. As protein: CASSQVSLAGYEQFF.